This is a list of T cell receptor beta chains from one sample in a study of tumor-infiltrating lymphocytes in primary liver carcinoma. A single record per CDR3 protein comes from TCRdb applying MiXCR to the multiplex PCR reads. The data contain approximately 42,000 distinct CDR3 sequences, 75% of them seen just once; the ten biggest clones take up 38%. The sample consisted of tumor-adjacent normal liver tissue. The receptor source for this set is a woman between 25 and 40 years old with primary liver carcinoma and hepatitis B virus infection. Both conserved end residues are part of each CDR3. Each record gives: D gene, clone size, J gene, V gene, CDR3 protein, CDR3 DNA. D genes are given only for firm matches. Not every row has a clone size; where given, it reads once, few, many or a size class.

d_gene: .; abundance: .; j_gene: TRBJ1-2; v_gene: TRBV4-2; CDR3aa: CASGQDRGVAYGYTF; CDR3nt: TGTGCCAGTGGCCAAGATCGTGGGGTAGCCTATGGCTACACCTTC
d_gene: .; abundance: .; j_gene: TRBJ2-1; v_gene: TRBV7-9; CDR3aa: CPSSSGSLYNEQFF; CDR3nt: TGTCCCAGCAGTTCCGGGAGTCTATACAATGAGCAATTCTTC
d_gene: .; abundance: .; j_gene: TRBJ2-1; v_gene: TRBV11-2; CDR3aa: CASSLGAHIEQFF; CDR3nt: TGTGCCAGCAGCTTAGGCGCCCACATTGAGCAGTTCTTC
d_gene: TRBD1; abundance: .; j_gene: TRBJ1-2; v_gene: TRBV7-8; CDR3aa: CASNFEGTGGSYGYTF; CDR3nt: TGTGCCAGCAACTTCGAAGGGACAGGGGGTAGCTATGGTTACACCTTC
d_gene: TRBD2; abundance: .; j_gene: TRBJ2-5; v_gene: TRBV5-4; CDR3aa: CASSLGTSGQEAQYF; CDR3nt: TGTGCCAGCAGCTTGGGGACTAGCGGACAAGAGGCACAGTACTTC
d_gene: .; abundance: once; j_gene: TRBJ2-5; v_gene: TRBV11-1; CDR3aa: CASLPRAPRKRDETKYF; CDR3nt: TGTGCAAGCTTACCCAGGGCCCCGCGGAAGAGGGATGAGACCAAGTACTTC
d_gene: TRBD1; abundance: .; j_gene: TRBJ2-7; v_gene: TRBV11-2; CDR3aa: CASSLDRTGRQEQYF; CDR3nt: TGTGCCAGTAGCTTAGACAGGACAGGGCGCCAGGAGCAGTACTTC
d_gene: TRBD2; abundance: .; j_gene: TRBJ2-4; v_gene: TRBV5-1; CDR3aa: CVSSLGTSGRSNIQYF; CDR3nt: TGTGTCAGCAGCTTGGGGACTAGCGGGAGGTCAAACATTCAGTACTTC
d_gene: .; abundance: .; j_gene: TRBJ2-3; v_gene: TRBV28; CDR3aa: CASSLQGPDTQYF; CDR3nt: TGTGCCAGCAGTCTTCAGGGTCCAGATACGCAGTATTTT
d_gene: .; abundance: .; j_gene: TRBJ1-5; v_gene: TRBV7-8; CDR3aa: CANSGTREYEQPQHF; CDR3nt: TGTGCCAACAGCGGAACCCGGGAATACGAACAGCCCCAGCATTTT
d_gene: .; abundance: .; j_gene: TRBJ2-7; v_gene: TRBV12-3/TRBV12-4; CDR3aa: CARSQFGYGEQYF; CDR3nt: TGTGCCCGCAGCCAATTTGGGTACGGCGAGCAGTATTTC
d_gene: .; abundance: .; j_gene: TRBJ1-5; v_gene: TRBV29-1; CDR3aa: CSVGQGSQPLHF; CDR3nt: .
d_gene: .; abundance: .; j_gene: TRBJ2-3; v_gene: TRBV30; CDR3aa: CAWRVQSDTQYF; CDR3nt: TGCGCCTGGCGTGTACAGTCAGATACGCAGTATTTT